One and the same sample provided the 17 T cell receptor beta chains below, sequenced in a study of PD-1 blockade in classical Hodgkin lymphoma. Assay used: immunoSEQ multiplex PCR; TCRdb lists only in-frame clones, some missing. The sample comprises under 100,000 clones, about 93% of which are singletons, and approximately 2.6% rests with the top ten. Relapse was seen in all patients after autologous stem cell transplantation, and brentuximab vedotin exposure was variable. The starting material was peripheral blood mononuclear cells (PBMCs), obtained before the second cycle of nivolumab. These receptors originate from a human donor with classical Hodgkin lymphoma.

The CDR3 region has the DNA TGTGCCAGCAGCTTAATAAGCCAGCCCCAGCATTTT. This encodes CASSLISQPQHF. The genes are TRBV7-2 and TRBJ1-5; D not certain. V lost 2 bases to trimming and J lost 7 bases, with 6 bases between them. Germline V lookup: CDR1 SGHTA, CDR2 FQGNSA. This CDR3 contains 12 residues. The whole variable domain, remainder taken from reference TRBV7-2 and TRBJ1-5, is GAGVSQSPSNKVTEKGKDVELRCDPISGHTALYWYRQSLGQGLEFLIYFQGNSAPDKSGLPSDRFSAERTGGSVSTLTIQRTQQEDSAVYLCASSLISQPQHFGDGTRLSIL.

This clone was found once. V is TRBV7-3 and J is TRBJ2-1; 13 nucleotides align to TRBD2. CDR1 is SGHTA and CDR2 is FQGTGA in the germline V gene. The CDR3 loop spans 19 amino acids. Trimming cost V 4 bases and J 6 bases; bases outside gene matches: 15. The CDR3 nucleotides are TGTGCCAGCAGCTGGGCCTCACTAGCGGGAGGGATTTCTTTCAATGAGCAGTTCTTC. This codes for CASSWASLAGGISFNEQFF.

The gene calls are TRBV9 and TRBJ1-3; D uncertain. Trimming took off 3 bases at V and 1 base at J, with 8 bases between the two ends. The CDR3 is made up of 14 amino acids. CDR1 and CDR2 (germline): SGDLS, YYNGEE. The CDR3 bases are TGTGCCAGCAGCGGGACGGTGTCTGGAAACACCATATATTTT. Residues: CASSGTVSGNTIYF.

V usage is TRBV28 and J usage is TRBJ1-1, with TRBD1 matching 9 bases. This CDR3 contains 14 residues. Trimming cost V 3 bases and J 4 bases; bases outside gene matches: 3. Germline lookup yields CDR1 MDHEN and CDR2 SYDVKM. The CDR3 reads CASSLTGGSTEAFF. The CDR3 coding sequence is TGTGCCAGCAGTTTGACAGGGGGTAGCACTGAAGCTTTCTTT.

On this clone itself: At one end the junction does not follow the germline gene, possibly because of a read error. The rearrangement joins TRBV7-7 to TRBJ2-2, with D hard to call. The CDR3 is made up of 14 amino acids. The germline gives CDR1 SSHAT, CDR2 FNYEAQ (reference sequence). The DNA for the CDR3 is TGTGCTAGCAGCTTAGTTTCCGGAACCGGGGAGCTGTTTTTT. Encoded protein: CASSLVSGTGELFF.

V gene TRBV28 combines with J gene TRBJ1-5; 7 bases agree with TRBD1. V shed 8 bases and J 7 bases; nucleotides not matched to a gene: 14. The length of the CDR3 is 15 residues. The germline V gene encodes CDR1 MDHEN and CDR2 SYDVKM. Here the CDR3 reads CASALDREENQPQHF. Written as DNA, the CDR3 is TGTGCCAGCGCCCTCGACAGGGAGGAAAACCAGCCCCAGCATTTT.

This clone was detected a few times. This rearrangement joins TRBV28 to TRBJ1-1; 7 bases line up with TRBD1. CDR1 and CDR2 (germline): MDHEN, SYDVKM. The CDR3 has 16 amino acids. V dropped 5 bases and J dropped 6; count of bases not matched to a gene: 15. In DNA form, the CDR3 reads TGTGCCAGCAGTCCCCACCCACAGGGGATTGTGGCTGAAGCTTTCTTT. Protein product: CASSPHPQGIVAEAFF. Using reference TRBV28 and TRBJ1-1 for the parts outside the CDR3, the full variable domain is DVKVTQSSRYLVKRTGEKVFLECVQDMDHENMFWYRQDPGLGLRLIYFSYDVKMKEKGDIPEGYSVSREKKERFSLILESASTNQTSMYLCASSPHPQGIVAEAFFGQGTRLTVV.

V usage is TRBV5-6 and J usage is TRBJ2-5; D perhaps matches TRBD2 (5 bases). Trimming left V 3 bases short and J 2 bases short, with 17 bases between. The CDR3 consists of 16 residues. Germline V gene data show CDR1 as SGHDT and CDR2 as YYEEEE. The CDR3 sequence is CASSYPRDYRQETQYF. The CDR3 DNA follows: TGTGCCAGCAGCTACCCGAGGGATTACCGGCAAGAGACCCAGTACTTC.

V and J are TRBV5-6 and TRBJ2-2; a possible D gene is TRBD1 (5 bases). Germline V gives CDR1 SGHDT, CDR2 YYEEEE. There are 14 residues in the CDR3. Trimming removed 0 bases from V and 6 bases from J, with 9 bases in between. The CDR3 protein is CASSLGQPSGELFF. Here the CDR3 DNA reads TGTGCCAGCAGCTTGGGACAGCCATCCGGGGAGCTGTTTTTT.

Written as DNA, the CDR3 is TGTGCCTGTACGACATTCGACTACGAGCAGTACTTC. It encodes CACTTFDYEQYF. The V gene is TRBV30, the J gene TRBJ2-7; D gene unclear. Germline loops: CDR1 GTSNPN, CDR2 SVGIG (reference sequence). The V end lost 6 bases, the J end lost 3 bases, and 12 bases lay between the germline ends. This CDR3 region has 12 residues.

This chain joins TRBV5-1 and TRBJ1-5; TRBD1 aligns across 7 bases. Germline CDR1 is SGHRS and CDR2 is YFSETQ. Germline trimming cut 1 base from V and 4 bases from J; bases unmatched to any gene: 2. The CDR3 is made up of 14 amino acids. The CDR3 spells CASSLTGDNQPQHF. CDR3 nucleotide sequence: TGCGCCAGCAGCTTGACAGGGGATAATCAGCCCCAGCATTTT. Drawing the rest from reference TRBV5-1 and TRBJ1-5, the complete variable domain is KAGVTQTPRYLIKTRGQQVTLSCSPISGHRSVSWYQQTPGQGLQFLFEYFSETQRNKGNFPGRFSGRQFSNSRSEMNVSTLELGDSALYLCASSLTGDNQPQHFGDGTRLSIL.

The chain couples TRBV6-1 to TRBJ1-1; D is unclear. CDR1 and CDR2 (germline): MNHNS, SASEGT. V dropped 5 bases and J dropped 0 bases, with 13 bases sitting between them. The CDR3 is 15 amino acids. CDR3 in DNA: TGTGCCAGCAGTCCTCCGGGAGGTCTGAACACTGAAGCTTTCTTT. Amino acids: CASSPPGGLNTEAFF.

The CDR3 DNA follows: TGCGCCAGCAGCCAAGATCCCCCGGGAACAGCCAAAAACATTCAGTACTTC. Protein: CASSQDPPGTAKNIQYF. The J gene is TRBJ2-4, the V gene TRBV4-1; maybe TRBD2 (5 bases). V was cut by 0 bases and J by 0 bases, with 12 bases left in between. CDR3 size: 17 residues. Germline loops: CDR1 MGHRA, CDR2 YSYEKL.

V usage is TRBV19 and J usage is TRBJ1-5; possibly TRBD1 for D (5 bases). Trimming cost V 8 bases and J 7 bases, with 24 bases left between them. CDR3 length: 16 residues. Germline values: CDR1 LNHDA, CDR2 SQIVND (reference sequence). The CDR3 sequence: CASGGIALVYAQPQHF. The DNA of the CDR3 is TGTGCCAGTGGGGGGATCGCCCTTGTTTACGCACAGCCCCAGCATTTT.

The chain joins TRBV9 to TRBJ2-1; D is unclear. The CDR3 extends over 15 amino acids. The V gene's germline CDR1 is SGDLS and CDR2 YYNGEE. Trimming cost V 4 bases and J 0 bases, with 11 bases left between them. CDR3 DNA sequence: TGTGCCAGCAGCAACGTCGCGAGCTCCTACAATGAGCAGTTCTTC. Translating gives CASSNVASSYNEQFF.

This chain joins TRBV30 and TRBJ2-7; D is possibly TRBD2 (5 bases). The CDR3 is 13 amino acids. The V end lost 4 bases, the J end lost 2 bases, and 12 bases lay between the germline ends. The germline V gene encodes CDR1 GTSNPN and CDR2 SVGIG (reference sequence). Here the CDR3 DNA reads TGTGCCTGGATGAAGGTGGGAGCCTACGAGCAGTACTTC. Protein product: CAWMKVGAYEQYF.

The V call is TRBV15, the J call TRBJ1-5; D unclear. Germline CDR1 and CDR2: LNHNV and YYDKDF (reference sequence). V was shortened by 0 bases and J by 7 bases, with 10 bases between the two germline ends. There are 14 residues in the CDR3. The CDR3 loop is CATSREVGGQPQHF. CDR3 nucleotides: TGTGCCACCAGCAGAGAAGTCGGTGGCCAGCCCCAGCATTTT.